This TCR beta chain was retrieved from a study of blood T cells in healthy people across ages. Of note for this clonotype: The antigen remains undetermined.

Primers used in a second PCR of roughly 6 to 12 cycles were a sample-barcoded 5' primer and a J-beta primer mix. A template-switch adaptor that had 12 random nucleotides put a tag on each cDNA molecule. Each CDR3 protein is one row after TCRdb ran MiXCR on the 5' RACE reads. Here the sample spans about 930,000 distinct CDR3 sequences, roughly 29% being singletons. The CDR3 runs to 17 residues. Study-wide results and caveats: There was a strong correlation between TCR beta diversity and naive T cell percentage.

These data also formed part of another study, on T cells of mothers and their children.

The chain employs TRBV21-1 and TRBJ2-5; the table's D call, TRBD1, was not checked against the DNA. TRBV21-1 is an annotated pseudogene. The source is a middle-aged woman in good health. Sequenced sample: blood. The CDR3 coding sequence is TGTGCCAGCAGCAATGGAACGTCGCAGGGGAGTTTGGAGACCCAGTACTTC. Its translation: CASSNGTSQGSLETQYF.